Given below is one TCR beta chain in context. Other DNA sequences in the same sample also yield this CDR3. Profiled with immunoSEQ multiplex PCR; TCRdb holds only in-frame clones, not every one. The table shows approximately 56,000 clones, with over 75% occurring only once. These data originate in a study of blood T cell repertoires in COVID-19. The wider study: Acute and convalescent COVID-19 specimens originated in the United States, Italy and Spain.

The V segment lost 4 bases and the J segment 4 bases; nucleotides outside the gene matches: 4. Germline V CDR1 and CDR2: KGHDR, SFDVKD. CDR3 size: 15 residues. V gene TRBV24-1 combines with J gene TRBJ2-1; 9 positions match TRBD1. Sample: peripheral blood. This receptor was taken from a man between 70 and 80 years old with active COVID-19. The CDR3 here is CATSEQQGAYNEQFF. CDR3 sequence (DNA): TGTGCCACCAGTGAACAACAGGGGGCGTACAATGAGCAGTTCTTC.